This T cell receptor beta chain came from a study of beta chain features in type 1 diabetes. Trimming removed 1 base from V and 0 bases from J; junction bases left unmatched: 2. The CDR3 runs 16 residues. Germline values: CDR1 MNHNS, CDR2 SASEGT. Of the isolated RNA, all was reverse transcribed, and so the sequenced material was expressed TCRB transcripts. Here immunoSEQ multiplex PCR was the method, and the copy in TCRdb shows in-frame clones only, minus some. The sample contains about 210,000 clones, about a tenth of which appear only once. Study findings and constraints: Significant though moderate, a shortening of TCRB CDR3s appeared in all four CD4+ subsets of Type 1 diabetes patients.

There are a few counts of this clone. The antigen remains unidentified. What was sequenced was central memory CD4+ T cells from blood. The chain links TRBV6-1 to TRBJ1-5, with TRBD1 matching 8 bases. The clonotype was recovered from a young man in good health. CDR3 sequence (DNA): TGTGCCAGCAGTGAAGGTCAGGGGGCTAGCAATCAGCCCCAGCATTTT. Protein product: CASSEGQGASNQPQHF.